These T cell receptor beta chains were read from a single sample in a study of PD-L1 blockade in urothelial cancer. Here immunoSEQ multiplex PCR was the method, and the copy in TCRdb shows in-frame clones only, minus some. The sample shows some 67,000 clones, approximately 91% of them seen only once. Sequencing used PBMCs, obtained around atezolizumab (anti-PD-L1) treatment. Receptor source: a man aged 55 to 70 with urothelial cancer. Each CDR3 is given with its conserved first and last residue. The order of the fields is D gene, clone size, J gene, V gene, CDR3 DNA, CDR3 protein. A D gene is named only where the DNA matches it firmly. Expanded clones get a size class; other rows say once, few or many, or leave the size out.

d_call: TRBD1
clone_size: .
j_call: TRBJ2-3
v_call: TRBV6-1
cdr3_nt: TGTGCCACCGGGGACAGGGGGACAGATACGCAGTATTTT
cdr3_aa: CATGDRGTDTQYF

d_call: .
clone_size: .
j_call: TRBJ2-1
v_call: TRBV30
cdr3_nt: TGTGCCACGACCGGGACTGAGTACAATGAGCAGTTCTTC
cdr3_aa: CATTGTEYNEQFF

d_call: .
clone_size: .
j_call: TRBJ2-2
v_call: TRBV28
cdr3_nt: TGTGCCAGTTCCCCCAACAGAAACACCGGGGAGCTGTTTTTT
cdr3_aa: CASSPNRNTGELFF

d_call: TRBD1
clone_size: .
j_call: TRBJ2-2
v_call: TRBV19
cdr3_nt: TGTGCCAGAGGGGGCAAGGGCACCGGGGAGCTGTTTTTT
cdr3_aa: CARGGKGTGELFF

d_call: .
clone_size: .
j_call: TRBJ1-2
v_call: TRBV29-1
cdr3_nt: TGCAGCGTTGAGGCACAAACCTATGGCTACACCTTC
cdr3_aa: CSVEAQTYGYTF

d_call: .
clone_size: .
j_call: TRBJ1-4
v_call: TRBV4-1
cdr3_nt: TGCGCCAGCAGCGCAGGGATAGCTAATGAAAAACTGTTTTTT
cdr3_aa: CASSAGIANEKLFF

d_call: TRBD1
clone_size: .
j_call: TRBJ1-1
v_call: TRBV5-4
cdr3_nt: TGTGCCAGCAGCTGGGACAGGGGTTTGAACACTGAAGCTTTCTTT
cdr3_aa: CASSWDRGLNTEAFF

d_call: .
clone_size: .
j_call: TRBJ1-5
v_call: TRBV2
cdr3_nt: TGTGCCAGCAGTGGACAGCATAGCAATCAGCCCCAGCATTTT
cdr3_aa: CASSGQHSNQPQHF

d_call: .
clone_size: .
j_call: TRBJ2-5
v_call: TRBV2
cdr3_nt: TGTGCCAGCAGTGAATGGACAGAAGAGACCCAGTACTTC
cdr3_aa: CASSEWTEETQYF

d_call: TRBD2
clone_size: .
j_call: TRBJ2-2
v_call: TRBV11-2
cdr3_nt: TGTGCCAGCAGGGGACTAGCGGGAGCCGGGGAGCTGTTTTTT
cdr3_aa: CASRGLAGAGELFF

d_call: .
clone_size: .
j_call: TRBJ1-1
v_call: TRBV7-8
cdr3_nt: TGTGCCAGCAGTACGACTGACAGACCGAACACTGAAGCTTTCTTT
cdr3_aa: CASSTTDRPNTEAFF

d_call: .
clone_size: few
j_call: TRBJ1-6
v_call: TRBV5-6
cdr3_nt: TGTGCCAGCAGCAGGGGGGGGTCCTATAATTCACCCCTCCACTTT
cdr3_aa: CASSRGGSYNSPLHF

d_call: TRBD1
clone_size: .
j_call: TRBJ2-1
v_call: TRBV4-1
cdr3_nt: TGCGCCAGCAAGGGGGCGTACAATGAGCAGTTCTTC
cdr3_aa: CASKGAYNEQFF

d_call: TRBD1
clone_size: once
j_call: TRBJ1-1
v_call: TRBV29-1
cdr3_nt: TGCAGCGTCGACCCGGGACAGGGGGACACTGAAGCTTTCTTT
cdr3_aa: CSVDPGQGDTEAFF

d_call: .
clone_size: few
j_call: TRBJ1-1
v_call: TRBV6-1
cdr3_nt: TGTGCCAGCAGGGAAACAGGGATGAACACTGAAGCTTTCTTT
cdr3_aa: CASRETGMNTEAFF